This T cell receptor beta chain was identified in a study of regulatory T cells in long-lasting Graves disease. Study-level findings and limits: Limited sample numbers may have lowered accuracy.

Documented time point: newly diagnosed GD, antithyroid drugs for less than 3 months. With RNA extracted from PBMCs as input, the TCR library was made. Assembly of TCR beta libraries relied on iRepertoire HTBI primers together with Arm-PCR of CDR3 regions. A single record per CDR3 protein comes from TCRdb applying MiXCR to the multiplex PCR reads. The sample has 350,000 to 550,000 distinct CDR3 sequences, 12% to 15% seen once. This clonotype was counted only a few times. Its antigen remains unknown. Trimming stripped 8 bases from V and 5 bases from J, with 19 bases between. The CDR3 extends over 15 amino acids. The germline CDR1 and CDR2 sequences are WNHNN and SYGVQD (reference sequence). The sample was also linked to a second study, of T cells in Graves' hyperthyroidism and ophthalmopathy. That publication notes: A first-round RT-PCR of the TCR CDR3 used the HTBI primer set.

V and J are TRBV10-1 and TRBJ1-5, with D hard to call. The sample in question was peripheral blood mononuclear cells (PBMCs), obtained at new diagnosis, from a patient treated with antithyroid drugs. This receptor was obtained from a woman aged 45-60 years with Graves disease. The CDR3 DNA reads TGCGCCAGCCGAGTGGACCCACCTTCTGATCAGCCCCAGCATTTT. The encoded protein is CASRVDPPSDQPQHF.